The 8 T cell receptor beta chains below all came from one sample that was sequenced in a study of CD8 T cells in Susac syndrome. RNA totalling about 0.5 to 1 ug underwent reverse transcription with random hexamers. TCRdb ran MiXCR on the immunoSEQ multiplex PCR reads and lists one entry per CDR3 protein. This table has about 210,000 distinct CDR3 sequences, less than 95% appearing once. The sample taken for sequencing was CD4+ T cells from PBMCs. Source of these receptors: a human donor with Susac syndrome.

The chain links TRBV5-1 to TRBJ2-5; D is unresolved. Germline CDR1 and CDR2: SGHRS and YFSETQ. The ends were cut back, 4 bases at V and 5 bases at J, with 18 bases in the middle. The CDR3 covers 15 residues. In DNA form, the CDR3 reads TGCGCCAGCAGCCTAGGGATTCCCTATGGGGAGACCCAGTACTTC. Protein sequence: CASSLGIPYGETQYF.

The chain recombines TRBV12-3 or TRBV12-4 with TRBJ2-1; TRBD2 matches 12 bases. V trimming: 1 base; J trimming: 0 bases; junction bases outside the gene matches: 10. The CDR3 totals 20 residues. The DNA for the CDR3 is TGTGCCAGCAGTTTAGTGGTTCTAGCGGGGGGGACTAGCTCCTACAATGAGCAGTTCTTC. Its protein is CASSLVVLAGGTSSYNEQFF.

This clonotype was observed once. This sequence joins TRBV20-1 and TRBJ1-4, with a tentative D call TRBD1 (6 bases). The germline V gene encodes CDR1 DFQATT and CDR2 SNEGSKA (reference sequence). The CDR3 is made up of 14 amino acids. Trimming pared 6 bases from V and 0 bases from J, leaving 11 bases between. In DNA, the CDR3 is TGCAGTGCGCGTGAGGGGGCAACTAATGAAAAACTGTTTTTT. It encodes CSAREGATNEKLFF.

V and J are TRBV4-3 and TRBJ2-7, with D uncertain. V lost 1 base and J 0 bases, leaving 10 bases between the germline ends. CDR1 and CDR2 (germline): LGHNA, YSLEER. This CDR3 is 15 amino acids long. The CDR3 reads CASSQVASSSYEQYF. As DNA, the CDR3 is TGCGCCAGCAGCCAAGTAGCTAGTTCCTCCTACGAGCAGTACTTC.

This clonotype was counted a single time. CDR3 sequence (DNA): TGTGCCAGCAGTTTCGCACGGCAGGAGCTGTTTTTT. This gives the protein CASSFARQELFF. This rearrangement joins TRBV6-2 or TRBV6-3 to TRBJ2-2; D is undetermined. V lost 4 bases and J lost 10, with 10 bases in between. This CDR3 has 12 residues. CDR1 and CDR2 from the germline V gene are MNHEY and SVGEGT.

The chain is built from TRBV6-6 and TRBJ1-2; 9 bases fit TRBD1. Germline CDR1 is MNHNY and CDR2 is SVGAGI (reference sequence). The CDR3 is 13 amino acids. Trimming removed 5 bases from V and 5 bases from J; junction bases left unmatched: 3. The CDR3: CASSRTGEYGYTF. The CDR3 DNA follows: TGTGCCAGCAGTCGGACAGGGGAATATGGCTACACCTTC.

The chain carries TRBV12-3 or TRBV12-4 and TRBJ1-6, with 9 nucleotides matching TRBD1. The J segment lost 8 bases and the V segment lost 5 bases, leaving 7 bases of the junction unmatched. The CDR3 sequence is 15 residues long. CDR3 nucleotides: TGTGCCAGCAGTCCGGACAGGGGAGGGGATTCACCCCTCCACTTT. This translates into CASSPDRGGDSPLHF.

The chain is built from TRBV7-9 and TRBJ2-3; TRBD1 matches at 7 bases. There are 16 residues in the CDR3. Trimming removed 7 bases from V and 0 bases from J; junction bases left unmatched: 10. Germline V gene lookup returns CDR1 SEHNR and CDR2 FQNEAQ (reference sequence). For the CDR3, the DNA is TGTGCCAGCATACCTCGGACAGGCAATAGCACAGATACGCAGTATTTT. Its translation is CASIPRTGNSTDTQYF. The full variable domain, its missing parts supplied by reference TRBV7-9 and TRBJ2-3, is DTGVSQNPRHKITKRGQNVTFRCDPISEHNRLYWYRQTLGQGPEFLTYFQNEAQLEKSRLLSDRFSAERPKGSFSTLEIQRTEQGDSAMYLCASIPRTGNSTDTQYFGPGTRLTVL.